Here is one T cell receptor (beta chain) with its context. The data were produced by immunoSEQ multiplex PCR, yet TCRdb's version contains in-frame clones alone and is incomplete. Of 2 million to 2.5 million clones listed, 85% to 95% are singletons. This CDR3 has 13 amino acids. Trimming left V 5 bases short and J 9 bases short, with 14 bases between. CDR1 and CDR2 (germline): SGHTA, FQGNSA. These data are taken from a study of shared clonotypes between healthy human individuals. About the study: Three CD4 naive, three CD4 memory, two CD8 naive and one CD8 memory plate were used per donor.

CD45RO-negative, CCR7-selected cells formed the naive CD8 fraction, which excluded terminally differentiated effector memory CD45RA+ cells. Sample: naive CD8+ T cells sorted from blood. The chain recombines TRBV7-2 with TRBJ2-1, with D possibly matching TRBD1 (6 bases). This clonotype originated in a man between 18 and 35 years old in good health. CDR3 protein: CASSILQGSEQFF. The CDR3, as DNA: TGTGCCAGCAGCATATTACAGGGCAGTGAGCAGTTCTTC.